This T cell receptor delta chain originates from a study of TRDV2 sequences in healthy donors (dated by TCRdb to 2019 to 2021). Study-wide context: Some 19 single-cell-derived gamma9delta2 T cell clones spanning the full range of antitumor activity were TCR-sequenced and traced within the bulk repertoire.

Points on this clone: Which antigen it targets is not known. Base qualities are not recorded, but no much larger clone differs from it by a single base.

Receptor amplification or capture employed PCR. The sequencer was an Illumina MiSeq. The authors' pipeline ran thus. Clonotypes represented by only a single read were excluded when reporting TRDV repertoire clonotype frequencies. TCRdb recomputed clones from the public reads with CATT; identical DNA rows were then combined. Here the V and J calls rest on TCRdb's processing, not on the authors' analysis. For this sample the table gives about 2,200 delta-chain clones, of which roughly 63% were detected only once. The ten most abundant clones make up 12% to 15% of the sample. To follow how often functionally characterized gamma9delta2 T cell clones showed up, the researchers ran bulk sequencing on complete TCR delta chain (Vdelta2) repertoires. Peripheral blood of anonymous healthy donors was obtained by purchase from the Dutch blood bank. The gamma9delta2 T cells examined in the study came from the peripheral blood of healthy donors.

Study-wide findings and limitations: Although the observed TCRdelta repertoires were highly focused, the frequency of a clonotype did not correlate with the antitumor functional potential of the respective clone. The TCRdelta clonotypes of several highly reactive clones appeared rare, as these clonotypes were not detected in the bulk sequencing data of the respective donors.

The junction shows trimming of 1 base on V and 1 base on J, and the gene matches do not reach 6 bases of it. From the cysteine through the phenylalanine, the CDR3 covers 17 amino acids. The sequence is cut down to CDR3 DNA, 51 bases in frame from base 1. CDR1 and CDR2, per the germline V gene, are GEAIGNYY and EKD. Source material: Vd2+ gamma-delta T cells from blood. The cell subset or site label of this sample denotes: TCR Vdelta2-expressing (gamma9delta2) T cells. This sequence was found in a human donor in good health. Recombination connected TRDV2 to TRDJ1; TRDD3 agrees with 12 junctional bases. The base sequence is TGTGCCTGTGACACACTTCTGGGGGATACGAGCACCGATAAACTCATCTTT. Its translation is CACDTLLGDTSTDKLIF.